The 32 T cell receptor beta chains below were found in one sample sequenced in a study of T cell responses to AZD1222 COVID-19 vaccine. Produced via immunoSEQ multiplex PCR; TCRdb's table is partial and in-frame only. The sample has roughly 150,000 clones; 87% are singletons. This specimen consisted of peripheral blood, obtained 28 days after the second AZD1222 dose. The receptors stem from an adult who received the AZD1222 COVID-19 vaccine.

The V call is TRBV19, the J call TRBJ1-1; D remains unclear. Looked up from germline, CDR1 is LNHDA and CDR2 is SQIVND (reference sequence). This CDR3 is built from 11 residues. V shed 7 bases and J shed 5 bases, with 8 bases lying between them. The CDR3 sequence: CASTKETEAFF. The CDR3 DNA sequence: TGTGCCAGTACCAAGGAAACTGAAGCTTTCTTT.

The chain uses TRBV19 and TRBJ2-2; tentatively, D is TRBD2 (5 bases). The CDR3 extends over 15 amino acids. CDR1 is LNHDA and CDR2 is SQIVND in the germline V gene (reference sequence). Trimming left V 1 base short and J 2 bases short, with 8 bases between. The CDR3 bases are TGTGCCAGTAGTATAGGTGACTACAACACCGGGGAGCTGTTTTTT. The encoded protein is CASSIGDYNTGELFF.

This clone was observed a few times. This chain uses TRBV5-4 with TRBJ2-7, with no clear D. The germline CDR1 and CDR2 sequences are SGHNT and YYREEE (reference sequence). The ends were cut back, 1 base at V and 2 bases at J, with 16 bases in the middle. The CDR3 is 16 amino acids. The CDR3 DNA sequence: TGTGCCAGCAGCTTGAGAGGAAACACCAATCCCTACGAGCAGTACTTC. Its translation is CASSLRGNTNPYEQYF.

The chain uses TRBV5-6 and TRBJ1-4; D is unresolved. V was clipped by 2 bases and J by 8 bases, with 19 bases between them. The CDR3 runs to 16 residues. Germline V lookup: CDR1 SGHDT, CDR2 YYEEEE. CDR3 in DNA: TGTGCCAGCAGCTTAGGTATGGGGAAGGAAGGAGAAAAACTGTTTTTT. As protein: CASSLGMGKEGEKLFF. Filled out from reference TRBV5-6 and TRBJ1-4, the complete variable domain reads DAGVTQSPTHLIKTRGQQVTLRCSPKSGHDTVSWYQQALGQGPQFIFQYYEEEERQRGNFPDRFSGHQFPNYSSELNVNALLLGDSALYLCASSLGMGKEGEKLFFGSGTQLSVL.

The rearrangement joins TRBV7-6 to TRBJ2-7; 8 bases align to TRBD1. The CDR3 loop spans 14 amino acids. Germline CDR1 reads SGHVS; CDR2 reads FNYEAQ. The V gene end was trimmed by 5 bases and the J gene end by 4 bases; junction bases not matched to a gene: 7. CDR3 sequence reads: CASSPRTGSYEQYF. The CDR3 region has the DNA TGTGCCAGCAGCCCCCGGACAGGGTCATACGAGCAGTACTTC.

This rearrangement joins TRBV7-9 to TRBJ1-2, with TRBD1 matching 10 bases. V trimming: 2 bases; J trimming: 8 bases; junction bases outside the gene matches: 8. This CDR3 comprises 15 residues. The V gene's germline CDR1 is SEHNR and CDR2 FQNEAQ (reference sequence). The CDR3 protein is CASSLSLGTGEGYTF. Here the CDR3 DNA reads TGTGCCAGCAGCTTATCTCTCGGGACAGGGGAGGGCTACACCTTC.

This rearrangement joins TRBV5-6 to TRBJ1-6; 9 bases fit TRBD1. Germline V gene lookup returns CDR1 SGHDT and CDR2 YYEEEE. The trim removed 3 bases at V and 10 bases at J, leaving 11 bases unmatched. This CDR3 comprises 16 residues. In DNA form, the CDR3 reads TGTGCCAGCAGCTCGCACGCCGGGACAGGGAGATCACCCCTCCACTTT. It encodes CASSSHAGTGRSPLHF.

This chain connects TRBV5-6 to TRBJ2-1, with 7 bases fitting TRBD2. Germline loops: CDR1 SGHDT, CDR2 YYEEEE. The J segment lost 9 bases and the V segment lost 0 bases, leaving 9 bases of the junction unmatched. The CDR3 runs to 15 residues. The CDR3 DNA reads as TGTGCCAGCAGCTTGGATCCGGGGGGTCTCCGTGAGCAGTTCTTC. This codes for CASSLDPGGLREQFF.

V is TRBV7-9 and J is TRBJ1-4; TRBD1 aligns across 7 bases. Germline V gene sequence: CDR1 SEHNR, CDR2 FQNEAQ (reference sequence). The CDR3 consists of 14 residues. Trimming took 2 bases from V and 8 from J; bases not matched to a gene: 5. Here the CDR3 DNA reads TGTGCCAGCAGCTTAAAGGGGGCTGGGGAAAAACTGTTTTTT. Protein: CASSLKGAGEKLFF.

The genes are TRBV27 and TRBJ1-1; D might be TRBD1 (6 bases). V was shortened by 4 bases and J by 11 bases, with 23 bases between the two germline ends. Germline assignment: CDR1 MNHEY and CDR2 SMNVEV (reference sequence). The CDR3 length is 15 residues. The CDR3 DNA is TGTGCCAGCAGTTCCGAGCCCGGGACAATCCTCGGGGCTTTCTTT. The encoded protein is CASSSEPGTILGAFF.

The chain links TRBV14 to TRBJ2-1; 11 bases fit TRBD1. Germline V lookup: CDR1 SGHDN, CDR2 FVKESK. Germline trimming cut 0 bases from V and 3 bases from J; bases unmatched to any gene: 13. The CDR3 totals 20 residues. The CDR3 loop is CASSQDMGFRDRGFYNEQFF. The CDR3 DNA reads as TGTGCCAGCAGCCAAGATATGGGATTTCGGGACAGGGGGTTCTACAATGAGCAGTTCTTC.

The DNA for the CDR3 is TGTGCCAGCAGCTTAGTTCGTTTCATGAATTCACCCCTCCACTTT. Protein: CASSLVRFMNSPLHF. The gene calls are TRBV7-2 and TRBJ1-6; the D is unclear. CDR3 size: 15 residues. The V gene lost 1 base and the J gene lost 7 bases, with 11 bases spanning the gap. CDR1 and CDR2 (germline): SGHTA, FQGNSA.

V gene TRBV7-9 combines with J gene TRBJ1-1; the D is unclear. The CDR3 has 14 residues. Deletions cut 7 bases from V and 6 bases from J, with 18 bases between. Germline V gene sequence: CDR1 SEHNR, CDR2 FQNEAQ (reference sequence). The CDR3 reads CASTFRGGSAEAFF. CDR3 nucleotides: TGTGCCAGCACCTTCCGCGGCGGGTCCGCTGAAGCTTTCTTT.

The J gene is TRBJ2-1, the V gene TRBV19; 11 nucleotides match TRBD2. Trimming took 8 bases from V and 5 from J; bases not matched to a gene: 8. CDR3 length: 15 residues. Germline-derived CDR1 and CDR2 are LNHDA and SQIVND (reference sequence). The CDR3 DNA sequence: TGTGCCAGTTGCCTCCTAGCGGGGGGCAACAATGAGCAGTTCTTC. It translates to CASCLLAGGNNEQFF.

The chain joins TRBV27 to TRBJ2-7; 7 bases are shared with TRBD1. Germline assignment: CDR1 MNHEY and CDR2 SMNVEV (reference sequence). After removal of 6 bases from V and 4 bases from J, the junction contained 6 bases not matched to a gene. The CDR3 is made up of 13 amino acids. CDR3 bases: TGTGCCAGCAGCCAGGGACAGAGTTACGAGCAGTACTTC. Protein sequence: CASSQGQSYEQYF.

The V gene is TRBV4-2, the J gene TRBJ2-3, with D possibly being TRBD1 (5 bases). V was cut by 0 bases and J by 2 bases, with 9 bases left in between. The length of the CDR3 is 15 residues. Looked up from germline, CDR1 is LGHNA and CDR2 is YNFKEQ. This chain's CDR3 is CASSQDRDVTDTQYF. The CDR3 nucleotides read TGTGCCAGCAGCCAAGACAGGGATGTCACAGATACGCAGTATTTT.

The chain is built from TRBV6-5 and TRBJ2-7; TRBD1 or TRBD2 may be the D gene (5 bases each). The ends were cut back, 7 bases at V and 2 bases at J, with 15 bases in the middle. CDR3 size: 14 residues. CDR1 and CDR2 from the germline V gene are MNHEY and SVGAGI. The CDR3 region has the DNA TGTGCCAGCAACCTGGGACGGGGAACCTACGAGCAGTACTTC. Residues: CASNLGRGTYEQYF.

In DNA, the CDR3 is TGTGCCAGCAGCCAAGAGGAAGGGGCTTGGACTGAAGCTTTCTTT. It translates to CASSQEEGAWTEAFF. The chain links TRBV3-1 (or the pseudogene TRBV3-2) to TRBJ1-1; a possible D gene is TRBD1 (5 bases). The CDR3 length is 15 residues. Per the germline V gene, CDR1 is LGHDT and CDR2 is YNNKEL (reference sequence). V was pared by 0 bases and J by 5 bases, with 13 bases between.

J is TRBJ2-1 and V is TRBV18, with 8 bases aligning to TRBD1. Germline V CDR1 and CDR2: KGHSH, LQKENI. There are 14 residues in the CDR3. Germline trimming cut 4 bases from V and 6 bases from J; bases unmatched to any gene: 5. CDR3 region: CASSQITGGNEQFF. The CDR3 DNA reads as TGTGCCAGCTCACAGATAACAGGGGGCAATGAGCAGTTCTTC.

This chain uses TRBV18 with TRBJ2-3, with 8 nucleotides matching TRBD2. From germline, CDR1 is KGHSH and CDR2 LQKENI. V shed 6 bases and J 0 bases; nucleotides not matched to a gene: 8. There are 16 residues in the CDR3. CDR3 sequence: CASSRYSGASTDTQYF. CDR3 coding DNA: TGTGCCAGCTCCCGATATAGCGGGGCGAGCACAGATACGCAGTATTTT. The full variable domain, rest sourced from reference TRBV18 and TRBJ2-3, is NAGVMQNPRHLVRRRGQEARLRCSPMKGHSHVYWYRQLPEEGLKFMVYLQKENIIDESGMPKERFSAEFPKEGPSILRIQQVVRGDSAAYFCASSRYSGASTDTQYFGPGTRLTVL.

The CDR3 loop is CATSSAPSGASTDTQYF. CDR3 sequence (DNA): TGTGCCACCAGCTCCGCTCCCTCGGGGGCAAGCACAGATACGCAGTATTTT. This chain connects TRBV15 to TRBJ2-3; D may match TRBD1 or TRBD2 (6 bases each). The CDR3 spans 17 residues. CDR1 and CDR2 (germline): LNHNV, YYDKDF (reference sequence). Trimming shortened V by 5 bases and J by 0 bases, and 18 bases separated the two germline ends. Supplemented by reference TRBV15 and TRBJ2-3, the full variable domain reads DAMVIQNPRYQVTQFGKPVTLSCSQTLNHNVMYWYQQKSSQAPKLLFHYYDKDFNNEADTPDNFQSRRPNTSFCFLDIRSPGLGDTAMYLCATSSAPSGASTDTQYFGPGTRLTVL.

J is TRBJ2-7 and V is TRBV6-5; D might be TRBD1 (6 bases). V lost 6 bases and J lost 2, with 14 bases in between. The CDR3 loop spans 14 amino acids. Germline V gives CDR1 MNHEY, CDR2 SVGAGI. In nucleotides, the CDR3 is TGTGCCAGCAGGAAGCGACAGGAGCCCTACGAGCAGTACTTC. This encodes CASRKRQEPYEQYF.

DNA for the CDR3: TGTGCCAGCAGCCAAGGGCGCCCGAACACTGAAGCTTTCTTT. Encoded protein: CASSQGRPNTEAFF. This rearrangement joins TRBV3-1 (or the pseudogene TRBV3-2) to TRBJ1-1, with unresolved D. V dropped 1 base and J dropped 1 base, with 7 bases sitting between them. The germline CDR1 and CDR2 sequences are LGHDT and YNNKEL (reference sequence). This CDR3 spans 14 amino acids.

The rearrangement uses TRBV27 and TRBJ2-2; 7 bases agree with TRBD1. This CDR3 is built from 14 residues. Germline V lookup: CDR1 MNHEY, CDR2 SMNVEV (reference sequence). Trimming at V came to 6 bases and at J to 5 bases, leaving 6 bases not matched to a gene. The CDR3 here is CASRQGPGTGELFF. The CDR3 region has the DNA TGTGCCAGCAGACAGGGGCCTGGAACCGGGGAGCTGTTTTTT.

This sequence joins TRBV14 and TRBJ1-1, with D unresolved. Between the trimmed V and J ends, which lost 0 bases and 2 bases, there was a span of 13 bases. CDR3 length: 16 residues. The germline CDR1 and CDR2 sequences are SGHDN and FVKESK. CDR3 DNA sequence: TGTGCCAGCAGCCAAGATCTTTCCGGGTTAAACACTGAAGCTTTCTTT. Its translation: CASSQDLSGLNTEAFF.

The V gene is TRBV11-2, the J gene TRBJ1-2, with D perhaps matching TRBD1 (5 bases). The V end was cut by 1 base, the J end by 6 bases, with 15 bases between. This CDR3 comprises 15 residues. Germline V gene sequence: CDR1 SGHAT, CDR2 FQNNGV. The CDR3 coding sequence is TGTGCCAGCAGCTTAGTTGGGCAGGGTAGAAATGGCTACACCTTC. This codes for CASSLVGQGRNGYTF.

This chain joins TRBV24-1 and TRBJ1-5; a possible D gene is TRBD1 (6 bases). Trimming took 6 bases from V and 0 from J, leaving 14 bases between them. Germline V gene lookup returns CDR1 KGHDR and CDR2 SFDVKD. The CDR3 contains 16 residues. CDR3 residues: CATSSGADYSNQPQHF. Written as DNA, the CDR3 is TGTGCCACCAGTTCAGGGGCCGATTATAGCAATCAGCCCCAGCATTTT.

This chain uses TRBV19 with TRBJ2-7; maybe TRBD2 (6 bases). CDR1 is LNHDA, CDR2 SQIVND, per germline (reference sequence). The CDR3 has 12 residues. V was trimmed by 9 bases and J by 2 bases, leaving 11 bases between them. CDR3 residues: CASSGGPYEQYF. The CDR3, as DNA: TGTGCCAGCTCCGGGGGACCCTACGAGCAGTACTTC.

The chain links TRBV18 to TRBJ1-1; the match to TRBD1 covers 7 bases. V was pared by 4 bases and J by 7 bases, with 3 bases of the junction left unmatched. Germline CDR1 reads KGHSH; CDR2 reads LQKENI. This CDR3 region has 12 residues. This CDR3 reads CASSLQGVEAFF. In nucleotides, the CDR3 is TGTGCCAGCTCACTTCAGGGGGTTGAAGCTTTCTTT.

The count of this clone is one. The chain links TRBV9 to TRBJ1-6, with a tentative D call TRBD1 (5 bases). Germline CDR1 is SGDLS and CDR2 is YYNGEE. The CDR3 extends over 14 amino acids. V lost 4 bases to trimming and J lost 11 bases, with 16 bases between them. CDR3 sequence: CASSKGTGVAPLHF. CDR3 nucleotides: TGTGCCAGCAGCAAAGGCACAGGCGTAGCACCCCTCCACTTT.

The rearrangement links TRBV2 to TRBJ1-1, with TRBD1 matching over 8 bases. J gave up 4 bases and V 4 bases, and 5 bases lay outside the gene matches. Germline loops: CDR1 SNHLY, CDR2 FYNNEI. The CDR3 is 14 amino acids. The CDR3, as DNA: TGTGCCAGCAGTGTTAACAGGGGGGGCACTGAAGCTTTCTTT. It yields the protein CASSVNRGGTEAFF.

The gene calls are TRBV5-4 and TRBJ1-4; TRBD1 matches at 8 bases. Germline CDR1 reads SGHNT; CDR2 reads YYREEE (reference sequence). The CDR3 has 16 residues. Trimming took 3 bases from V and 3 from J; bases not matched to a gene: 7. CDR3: CASSSGQGLANEKLFF. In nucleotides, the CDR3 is TGTGCCAGCAGCTCTGGACAGGGACTAGCTAATGAAAAACTGTTTTTT.